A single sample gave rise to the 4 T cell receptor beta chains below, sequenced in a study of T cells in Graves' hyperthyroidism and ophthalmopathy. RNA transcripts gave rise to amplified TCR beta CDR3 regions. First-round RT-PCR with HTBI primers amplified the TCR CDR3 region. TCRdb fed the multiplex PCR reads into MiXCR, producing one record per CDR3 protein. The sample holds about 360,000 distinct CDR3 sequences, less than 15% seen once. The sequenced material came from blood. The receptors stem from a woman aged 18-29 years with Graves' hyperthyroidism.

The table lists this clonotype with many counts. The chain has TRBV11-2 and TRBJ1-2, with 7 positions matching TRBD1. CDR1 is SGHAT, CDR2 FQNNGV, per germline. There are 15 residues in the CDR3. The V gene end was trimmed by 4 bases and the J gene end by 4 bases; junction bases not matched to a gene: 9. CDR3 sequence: CASSSSRDSLYGYTF. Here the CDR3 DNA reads TGTGCCAGCAGCTCATCTCGGGACAGCCTCTATGGCTACACCTTC.

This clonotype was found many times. The DNA for the CDR3 is TGCGCCAGCAGCTTGGGGGGCGCGGGAGTGGAGCAGTTCTTC. Translation gives CASSLGGAGVEQFF. This chain links TRBV5-1 with TRBJ2-1, with 7 bases aligning to TRBD2. With V trimmed by 0 bases and J by 10 bases, 7 bases remained unmatched. This CDR3 is built from 14 residues. The V gene's germline CDR1 is SGHRS and CDR2 YFSETQ.

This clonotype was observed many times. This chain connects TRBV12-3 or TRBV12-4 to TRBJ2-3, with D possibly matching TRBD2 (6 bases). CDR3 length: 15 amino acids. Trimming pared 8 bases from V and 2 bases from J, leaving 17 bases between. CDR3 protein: CASSSRRDFTDTQYF. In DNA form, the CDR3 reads TGTGCCAGCTCGAGTAGGCGGGATTTCACAGATACGCAGTATTTT.

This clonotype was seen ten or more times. The CDR3 sequence is CASSTDRAPDTQYF. The CDR3 DNA reads as TGTGCCAGCTCAACGGACAGGGCCCCAGATACGCAGTATTTT. The chain links TRBV18 to TRBJ2-3, with 8 bases that match TRBD1. The CDR3 runs 14 residues. Germline V gene data show CDR1 as KGHSH and CDR2 as LQKENI. J was trimmed by 4 bases and V by 5 bases; bases with no gene match: 5.